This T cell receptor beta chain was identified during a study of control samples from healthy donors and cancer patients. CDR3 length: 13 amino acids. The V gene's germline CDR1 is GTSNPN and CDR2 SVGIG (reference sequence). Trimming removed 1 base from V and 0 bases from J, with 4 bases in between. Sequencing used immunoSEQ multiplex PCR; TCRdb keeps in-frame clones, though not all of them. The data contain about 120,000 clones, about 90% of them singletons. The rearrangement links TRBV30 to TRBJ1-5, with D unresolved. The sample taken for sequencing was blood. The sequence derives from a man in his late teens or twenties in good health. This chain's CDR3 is CAWSENSNQPQHF. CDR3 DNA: TGTGCCTGGAGTGAAAATAGCAATCAGCCCCAGCATTTT.